The 3 T cell receptor beta chains in this list originate from one sample, sequenced in a study of molecular identifiers for immune sequencing clone quantification. TCRdb ran MiXCR on the PCR reads and lists one entry per CDR3 protein. The repertoire has 79,000 or so distinct CDR3 sequences, about 23% of them found once; the top ten carry 0.6% to 0.9%. Sequencing was performed on naive CD8+ T cells from blood, with Jurkat cell RNA spiked in. Subset reported: FACS-sorted CD8+CD4-CCR7+CD45RA+ naive T cells. Source of these receptors: a human donor in good health. Some libraries in this study had Jurkat cell RNA spiked in.

Worth noting for this clonotype: One end of the junction varies from germline; a read error may be responsible. V is TRBV10-3 and J is TRBJ2-5; TRBD1 agrees at 8 bases. The CDR3 extends over 14 amino acids. Germline CDR1 ENHRY, CDR2 SYGVKD. CDR3 coding DNA: TGTGCCACCCGGACAGGGCTGTACCAAGAGACCCAGTGCTTC. This sequence encodes CATRTGLYQETQCF.

As for this clonotype: A much larger clone differs from this one at a single base, so this may be a read error. The chain uses TRBV6-5 and TRBJ1-1; 7 nucleotides agree with TRBD1. Trimming took 2 bases from V and 4 from J; bases not matched to a gene: 4. The CDR3 extends over 14 amino acids. Germline-derived CDR1 and CDR2 are MNHEY and SVGAGI. The CDR3 reads CASSYRGLSTEAFF. In DNA, the CDR3 is TGTGCCAGCAGTTACAGGGGGCTCAGCACTGAAGCTTTCTTT.

About this clonotype: The junction and the germline gene differ at one end; a read error may be behind it. The CDR3 sequence is CASSSDLHQKTQYF. Here the CDR3 DNA reads TGTGCCAGCAGCTCAGATCTACACCAAAAAACCCAATACTTC. The rearrangement joins TRBV7-2 to TRBJ2-5, with no clear D. CDR3 length equals 14 residues. Germline V CDR1 and CDR2: SGHTA, FQGNSA.